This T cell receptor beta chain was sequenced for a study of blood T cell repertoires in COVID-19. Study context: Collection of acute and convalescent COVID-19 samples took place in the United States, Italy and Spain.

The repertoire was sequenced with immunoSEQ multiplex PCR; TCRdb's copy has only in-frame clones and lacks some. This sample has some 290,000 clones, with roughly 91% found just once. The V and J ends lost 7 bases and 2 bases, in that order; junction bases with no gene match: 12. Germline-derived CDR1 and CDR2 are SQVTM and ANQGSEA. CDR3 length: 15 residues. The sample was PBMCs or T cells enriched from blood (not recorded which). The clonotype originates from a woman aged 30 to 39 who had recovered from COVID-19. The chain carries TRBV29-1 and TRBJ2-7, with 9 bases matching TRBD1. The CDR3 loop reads CSASANRGLAYEQYF. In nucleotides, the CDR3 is TGCAGCGCGTCAGCTAACAGGGGGCTAGCCTACGAGCAGTACTTC.